This T cell receptor beta chain was recorded in a study of tumor and adjacent non-tumor tissue in lung cancer. Study details: There were 11 to 13 adenocarcinoma, 2 squamous cell carcinoma and 1 small cell lung cancer cases. Study-wide points: Top 100 clones took a larger repertoire share in normal lung.

Regarding this clonotype: The antigen remains unidentified. The junction departs from germline at one end; a sequencing error may be responsible.

Three rounds of nested PCR, following a modified ARM-PCR protocol, produced the TCRbeta library. Each CDR3 protein is one row after TCRdb ran MiXCR on the multiplex PCR reads. Of roughly 67,000 distinct CDR3 sequences in the sample, more than 65% are singletons; the top ten hold roughly 45%. No cell sorting was done before RNA was extracted from the tissue. This non-tumor lung sample came from over 3 cm beyond the tumor edge. Germline values: CDR1 SGHDT, CDR2 YYEEEE. CDR3 size: 16 residues. The chain carries TRBV5-6 and TRBJ2-6; TRBD1 or TRBD2 may be the D gene (6 bases each). This TCR came from a man aged 55 to 69 with non-small cell lung cancer. Sequenced: distant non-tumor lung tissue. The CDR3 DNA sequence: TGTGCCAGTAGCGGACAGCGAGACTCTGGGGCCAACCTCCTGACTTTC. Amino acids: CASSGQRDSGANLLTF.